This entry lists 10 T cell receptor beta chains sequenced from one sample in a study of blood T cell repertoires in COVID-19. Method: immunoSEQ multiplex PCR; TCRdb's copy keeps in-frame clones and lacks some. The sample contains over 150,000 clones, about 86% of which appear only once. Sequencing was performed on peripheral blood. These receptors all stem from a man between 70 and 80 years old with active or convalescent COVID-19.

The chain recombines TRBV6-2 or TRBV6-3 with TRBJ1-2, with 7 bases identical to TRBD1. The CDR3 is 16 residues long. CDR1 and CDR2 from the germline V gene are MNHEY and SVGEGT. The junction had 7 bases not matched to a gene; V was cut back by 0 bases and J by 3 bases. The CDR3 region is CASSYSTGSLDYGYTF. The CDR3 nucleotides are TGTGCCAGCAGTTACTCGACAGGGAGTCTAGACTATGGCTACACCTTC.

The chain carries TRBV6-2 or TRBV6-3 and TRBJ2-3; 9 nucleotides agree with TRBD2. The CDR3 has 15 amino acids. In germline, CDR1 is MNHEY, CDR2 SVGEGT. V lost 4 bases to trimming and J lost 5 bases; unmatched junction nucleotides: 7. CDR3 sequence (DNA): TGTGCCAGCAGTTGGCGGGGGGGCCGCGTAGATACGCAGTATTTT. It yields the protein CASSWRGGRVDTQYF.

For this clone: The junction differs from germline at one of its ends, possibly a read error. This chain uses TRBV7-7 with TRBJ2-7, with TRBD1 identical over 8 bases. In germline, CDR1 is SSHAT, CDR2 FNYEAQ (reference sequence). CDR3 length: 13 amino acids. The CDR3 is CASSRRTGSEQYF. The CDR3 nucleotides are TGTGCTAGCAGTCGAAGGACAGGGAGCGAGCAGTACTTC.

This sequence joins TRBV21-1 and TRBJ1-5; the listed D gene, TRBD1, was not tested against the DNA. TRBV21-1 is a pseudogene locus. The CDR3 consists of 18 residues. CDR3 sequence (DNA): TGTGCCAGCAGCAAAACGGGACACAAGCCATATAGCAATCAGCCCCAGCATTTT. Its protein is CASSKTGHKPYSNQPQHF.

The genes are TRBV10-3 and TRBJ2-5; D is unclear. This CDR3 is 12 amino acids long. CDR1 ENHRY and CDR2 SYGVKD come from the germline V gene. Trimming left V 1 base short and J 5 bases short, with 5 bases between. CDR3 sequence reads: CAISEYEETQYF. The CDR3 DNA sequence: TGTGCCATCAGTGAGTACGAGGAGACCCAGTACTTC.

This clone was observed once. Germline and junction disagree at one end, which may indicate a read error. The J gene is TRBJ1-1, the V gene TRBV7-3; 7 bases agree with TRBD1. The length of the CDR3 is 13 residues. Germline V gene data show CDR1 as SGHTA and CDR2 as FQGTGA. CDR3 region: CASSVPGTATFWF. The CDR3 DNA is TGTGCCAGCAGCGTACCTGGGACAGCGACCTTTTGGTTT.

A word on this clone: This same CDR3 is encoded by further DNA sequences in the sample. The chain carries TRBV29-1 and TRBJ2-5; TRBD2 agrees at 11 bases. V was pared by 7 bases and J by 5 bases, with 3 bases of the junction left unmatched. Germline lookup yields CDR1 SQVTM and CDR2 ANQGSEA. The CDR3 is made up of 12 amino acids. CDR3 bases: TGCAGCGGTCTAGCGGGAGGTGAGACCCAGTACTTC. Translation: CSGLAGGETQYF.

The J gene is TRBJ2-5, the V gene TRBV18; maybe TRBD2 (6 bases). The ends were cut back, 6 bases at V and 3 bases at J, with 14 bases in the middle. The germline V gene encodes CDR1 KGHSH and CDR2 LQKENI. This CDR3 is built from 14 residues. CDR3 region: CASSGRGTEETQYF. The DNA of the CDR3 is TGTGCCAGCTCCGGTCGGGGGACCGAAGAGACCCAGTACTTC.

J is TRBJ1-4 and V is TRBV7-8, with D possibly matching TRBD1 (5 bases). V lost 4 bases and J 3 bases, leaving 21 bases between the germline ends. Per germline, CDR1 SGHVS and CDR2 FQNEAQ. There are 18 residues in the CDR3. This CDR3 is CASSYHTLTARSNEKLFF. The CDR3 DNA sequence: TGTGCCAGCAGCTATCACACCCTGACAGCCCGATCTAATGAAAAACTGTTTTTT.

The chain couples TRBV27 to TRBJ2-3; 8 bases are shared with TRBD1. With V trimmed by 4 bases and J by 1 base, 4 bases remained unmatched. Germline V gene data show CDR1 as MNHEY and CDR2 as SMNVEV (reference sequence). The length of the CDR3 is 15 residues. Here the CDR3 reads CASSSWGQGTDTQYF. As DNA, the CDR3 is TGTGCCAGCAGTTCCTGGGGACAGGGCACAGATACGCAGTATTTT.